These T cell receptor beta chains were read from a single sample in a study of preoperative IRX-2 immunotherapy in early breast cancer. This table comes from immunoSEQ multiplex PCR, and its TCRdb copy is limited to in-frame clones, with some not included. The profile shows 25,000 to 35,000 clones, 70% to 85% of them singletons. Sampling was carried out from a patient treated with IRX-2 immunotherapy. The source is a human donor with breast cancer. CDR3s include the opening cysteine and the closing phenylalanine or tryptophan. D genes are given only for firm matches. Not all rows give a size; the values are once, few, many and, for expanded clones, a class.

j_call | v_call | d_call | clone_size | cdr3_aa | cdr3_nt
TRBJ1-1 | TRBV6-8 | TRBD1 | few | CASRHRDRGTEAFF | TGTGCCAGCAGACACCGGGACAGGGGCACTGAAGCTTTCTTT
TRBJ2-5 | TRBV23-1 | . | . | CASSPLGYGGSGVGETQYF | TGCGCCAGCAGTCCCCTGGGCTACGGAGGGTCGGGTGTGGGGGAGACCCAGTACTTC
TRBJ1-5 | TRBV6-8 | TRBD1 | once | CASSQGASNQPQHF | TGTGCCAGCAGTCAGGGGGCATCCAATCAGCCCCAGCATTTT
TRBJ2-7 | TRBV11-3 | TRBD2 | . | CASSPQAGNLKQYF | TGTGCCAGCAGCCCCCAAGCGGGGAACCTGAAACAGTACTTC
TRBJ2-5 | TRBV11-3 | . | few | CASSQVRGGIKETQYF | TGTGCCAGCAGCCAAGTCCGGGGTGGAATTAAAGAGACCCAGTACTTC
TRBJ2-5 | TRBV10-2 | . | . | CASSEGGGQETQYF | TGCGCCAGCAGTGAGGGAGGGGGACAAGAGACCCAGTACTTC
TRBJ1-3 | TRBV14 | . | . | CASSLLDGNSGNTIYF | TGTGCCAGCAGCCTCCTCGACGGAAACTCTGGAAACACCATATATTTT
TRBJ1-3 | TRBV15 | . | . | CATSRGGTASGNTIYF | TGTGCCACCAGCAGAGGTGGGACGGCCTCTGGAAACACCATATATTTT
TRBJ2-3 | TRBV7-7 | TRBD1 | . | CASSLGTVDTDTQYF | TGTGCCAGCAGCCTCGGGACAGTAGACACAGATACGCAGTATTTT
TRBJ2-7 | TRBV7-1 | . | . | CASSLVVRGAYEQYF | TGTGCCAGCAGCTTAGTTGTCAGAGGCGCCTACGAGCAGTACTTC
TRBJ2-3 | TRBV6-8 | . | once | CASSRDFAPDTQYF | TGTGCCAGCAGCCGGGACTTCGCCCCAGATACGCAGTATTTT
TRBJ2-7 | TRBV15 | . | . | CATSREGVTYEQYF | TGTGCCACCAGCAGAGAAGGGGTTACCTACGAGCAGTACTTC
TRBJ1-1 | TRBV7-7 | . | . | CASSLGGDTNTEAFF | TGTGCCAGCAGCTTAGGGGGGGATACGAACACTGAAGCTTTCTTT
TRBJ2-7 | TRBV28 | . | . | CASSLLPGTGEQYF | TGTGCCAGCAGTTTACTCCCCGGGACGGGGGAGCAGTACTTC
TRBJ2-3 | TRBV11-3 | TRBD2 | . | CASSLVASGGTTDTQYF | TGTGCCAGCAGCTTAGTGGCTAGCGGGGGGACCACAGATACGCAGTATTTT
TRBJ1-5 | TRBV19 | TRBD1 | . | CASVNRGAQAQHF | TGTGCCAGTGTCAACAGGGGAGCCCAGGCCCAGCATTTT
TRBJ2-5 | TRBV19 | TRBD1 | . | CASSMADRPQETQYF | TGTGCCAGTAGTATGGCGGACAGGCCTCAAGAGACCCAGTACTTC
TRBJ1-2 | TRBV11-3 | . | . | CASSLTQPSTGPYGYTF | TGTGCCAGCAGCCTGACCCAACCCTCGACAGGACCTTATGGCTACACCTTC
TRBJ1-2 | TRBV6-8 | . | . | CASSYSPRTDVTRYTF | TGTGCCAGCAGTTACTCGCCGCGAACAGACGTCACTCGCTACACCTTC
TRBJ2-3 | TRBV11-3 | . | . | CASSLGGVWPDTQYF | TGTGCCAGCAGCTTAGGGGGGGTCTGGCCAGATACGCAGTATTTT
TRBJ1-1 | TRBV18 | . | . | CASSPSQVSEAFF | TGTGCCAGCTCACCATCTCAGGTCTCTGAAGCTTTCTTT
TRBJ2-7 | TRBV28 | . | . | CASREGDGAYKQYF | TGTGCCAGCAGGGAAGGGGACGGAGCCTACAAGCAGTACTTC
TRBJ2-3 | TRBV6-1 | TRBD2 | . | CASSEARLAGGLLSTDTQYF | TGTGCCAGCAGTGAAGCCCGACTAGCGGGTGGACTCCTTAGCACAGATACGCAGTATTTT
TRBJ2-2 | TRBV5-1 | . | once | CASSLGGRTGELFF | TGCGCCAGCAGCTTGGGGGGGCGCACCGGGGAGCTGTTTTTT
TRBJ2-7 | TRBV6-8 | TRBD2 | few | CASSPGSGKVYEQYF | TGTGCCAGCAGTCCCGGGAGCGGGAAGGTCTACGAGCAGTACTTC
TRBJ2-1 | TRBV1 | . | . | CASSHGGGSYNEQFF | TGCGCCAGCAGCCATGGCGGGGGGTCCTACAATGAGCAGTTCTTC
TRBJ1-2 | TRBV11-3 | . | . | CASSLDGGPKGYTF | TGTGCCAGCAGCTTAGATGGGGGCCCTAAGGGCTACACCTTC
TRBJ1-6 | TRBV19 | . | . | CASSISRYNSPLYF | TGTGCCAGTAGTATCTCTCGCTATAATTCACCCCTCTACTTT
TRBJ2-1 | TRBV6-8 | TRBD1 | . | CASSYWTGEQFF | TGTGCCAGCAGTTACTGGACAGGGGAGCAGTTCTTC
TRBJ2-1 | TRBV11-3 | . | . | CASSYPGLGLNEQFF | TGTGCCAGCAGCTATCCGGGACTCGGCCTCAATGAGCAGTTCTTC
TRBJ2-1 | TRBV11-3 | . | once | CASSQQTSSYNEQFF | TGTGCCAGCAGCCAACAGACTAGCTCCTACAATGAGCAGTTCTTC
TRBJ1-3 | TRBV19 | . | few | CASKTSFGFSGNTIYF | TGTGCCAGTAAAACATCGTTTGGCTTCTCTGGAAACACCATATATTTT
TRBJ1-4 | TRBV19 | . | . | CASRTLGNEKLFF | TGTGCCAGTAGAACCCTCGGAAACGAAAAACTGTTTTTT
TRBJ2-4 | TRBV6-8 | . | . | CASSERRGNIQYF | TGTGCCAGCAGTGAGCGGAGGGGGAACATTCAGTACTTC